These T cell receptor beta chains were read from a single sample in a study of cytomegalovirus exposure and HLA in healthy donors. Some clones are missing from TCRdb's copy, which holds only in-frame ones; the method was immunoSEQ multiplex PCR. The sample lists under 200,000 clones, roughly 13% seen once, with about 7.8% in the top ten. Sequencing input: PBMCs. The receptor set was obtained from a man aged 45-60 years in good health and CMV-seropositive. The CDR3 runs from the conserved cysteine through the conserved F or W. D genes are given only for firm matches. For some rows the clone size is stated as once, few or many, or as a class when expanded; others skip it.

TGTGCCAGCAGGGACAGATCCTACGAGCAGTACTTC	CASRDRSYEQYF	.	.	TRBJ2-7	TRBV2
TGCAGCGTTAGGCCTACAGGGGGTGAGGGCTACACCTTC	CSVRPTGGEGYTF	.	TRBD1	TRBJ1-2	TRBV29-1
TGCGCCAGCAGCTTAACAGCATCTAACTATGGCTACACCTTC	CASSLTASNYGYTF	few	.	TRBJ1-2	TRBV5-1
TGTGCCAGCAGTTTCCCTCCAGGGGGTCGGGATGAGCAGTTCTTC	CASSFPPGGRDEQFF	few	TRBD1	TRBJ2-1	TRBV27
TGCGCCAGCAGCGGGTTCGAGGGCGGGAACACAGATACGCAGTATTTT	CASSGFEGGNTDTQYF	.	.	TRBJ2-3	TRBV5-1
TGTGCCAGCAGCCTCGGACTAGATTTTGCAGAGACCCAGTACTTC	CASSLGLDFAETQYF	few	TRBD2	TRBJ2-5	TRBV11-3
TGTGCCAGCAGTTACCCACGGACAGGGGGCTCCTATGGCTACACCTTC	CASSYPRTGGSYGYTF	.	TRBD1	TRBJ1-2	TRBV6-6
TGTGCCAGCGCTAGACAGGATCCCACCTATGGCTACACCTTC	CASARQDPTYGYTF	few	.	TRBJ1-2	TRBV28
TGTGCCAGCAGCATCAACCAGATCTCTGAAGCTTTCTTT	CASSINQISEAFF	few	.	TRBJ1-1	TRBV11-3
TGTGCTAGTGGTCCCGAGGTCCGGACAGGGGGCTACGAGCAGTACTTC	CASGPEVRTGGYEQYF	.	TRBD1	TRBJ2-7	TRBV12-5
TGTGCCAGCAGCGTATTTGAGGGAAGAGGCGCTGGAAACACCATATATTTT	CASSVFEGRGAGNTIYF	.	.	TRBJ1-3	TRBV9
TGTGCCAGCAGCTTAGCCGGAAGGACAGGGGGCGCCGGGGAGCTGTTTTTT	CASSLAGRTGGAGELFF	.	TRBD1	TRBJ2-2	TRBV7-8
TGTGCCATCAGTGTAGTAGGGGACTATGGCTACACCTTC	CAISVVGDYGYTF	few	.	TRBJ1-2	TRBV10-3